The 28 T cell receptor beta chains presented below share a single source sample, sequenced in a study of blood T cell repertoires in COVID-19. The method was immunoSEQ multiplex PCR; TCRdb's version includes in-frame clones alone and lacks a portion of them. The table shows about 39,000 clones, with 60% to 85% occurring only once. Sequencing was done on a sample of peripheral blood. All receptors derive from a man in his sixties or seventies with acute or convalescent COVID-19.

The gene calls are TRBV29-1 and TRBJ1-4; TRBD1 is a possible D gene (5 bases). In germline, CDR1 is SQVTM, CDR2 ANQGSEA. Trimming removed 7 bases at V and 8 bases at J, with 17 bases between. The CDR3 consists of 13 residues. The CDR3 nucleotides are TGCAGCGGCCGGGGGAGGGGAGACGAAAAACTGTTTTTT. Amino acids: CSGRGRGDEKLFF.

The J gene is TRBJ2-1, the V gene TRBV10-3; TRBD2 matches at 10 bases. There are 15 residues in the CDR3. The germline gives CDR1 ENHRY, CDR2 SYGVKD. The junction had 6 bases not matched to a gene; V was cut back by 4 bases and J by 6 bases. Here the CDR3 DNA reads TGTGCCATCAGTGGAGGGCTAGCGGGGGTCAATGAGCAGTTCTTC. It translates to CAISGGLAGVNEQFF.

This chain's CDR3 is CASSHPGQAQETQYF. The DNA of the CDR3 is TGCGCCAGCAGCCACCCCGGACAGGCGCAAGAGACCCAGTACTTC. This chain links TRBV23-1 with TRBJ2-5; 7 nucleotides agree with TRBD1. TRBV23-1 is an open reading frame whose function is uncertain. V lost 6 bases to trimming and J lost 2 bases; unmatched junction nucleotides: 9. The length of the CDR3 is 15 residues.

This clone was detected once. The chain combines TRBV27 with TRBJ2-4; 14 nucleotides align to TRBD2. V dropped 4 bases and J dropped 6; count of bases not matched to a gene: 11. The CDR3 loop spans 18 amino acids. Germline V CDR1 and CDR2: MNHEY, SMNVEV (reference sequence). CDR3 residues: CASSSYPGLAGVRNIQYF. As DNA, the CDR3 is TGTGCCAGCAGTTCCTACCCGGGACTAGCGGGAGTTAGAAACATTCAGTACTTC.

The V gene is TRBV5-1, the J gene TRBJ1-1, with no clear D. V was pared by 3 bases and J by 4 bases, with 4 bases between. CDR3 length equals 11 residues. The germline gives CDR1 SGHRS, CDR2 YFSETQ. CDR3 nucleotides: TGCGCCAGCAGCTCTCCCACTGAAGCTTTCTTT. Translating gives CASSSPTEAFF.

This clone was counted between two and nine times. V usage is TRBV7-9 and J usage is TRBJ1-2; TRBD1 aligns across 8 bases. Germline CDR1 and CDR2: SEHNR and FQNEAQ (reference sequence). Losses at the gene ends were 8 bases for V and 7 bases for J; bases not matched to a gene: 6. The CDR3 runs to 12 residues. CDR3 sequence reads: CASLQGGGGYTF. CDR3 DNA sequence: TGTGCCAGCTTACAGGGGGGAGGTGGCTACACCTTC. Using reference TRBV7-9 and TRBJ1-2 for the parts outside the CDR3, the full variable domain is DTGVSQNPRHKITKRGQNVTFRCDPISEHNRLYWYRQTLGQGPEFLTYFQNEAQLEKSRLLSDRFSAERPKGSFSTLEIQRTEQGDSAMYLCASLQGGGGYTFGSGTRLTVV.

The CDR3 loop is CASSLNGRAGELFF. Written as DNA, the CDR3 is TGTGCCAGCAGCTTAAACGGGAGGGCCGGGGAGCTGTTTTTT. V is TRBV7-9 and J is TRBJ2-2; TRBD2 aligns across 8 bases. Germline V CDR1 and CDR2: SEHNR, FQNEAQ (reference sequence). V lost 2 bases and J lost 6; bases outside the gene matches: 2. CDR3 length: 14 residues.

The CDR3 reads CATSRDTGLNYNEQFF. The CDR3 DNA reads as TGTGCCACCAGCAGAGATACGGGGTTAAACTACAATGAGCAGTTCTTC. This chain uses TRBV15 with TRBJ2-1, with TRBD2 as a possible D gene (5 bases). The CDR3 is 16 amino acids. CDR1 and CDR2 (germline): LNHNV, YYDKDF (reference sequence). V was pared by 0 bases and J by 3 bases, with 12 bases between. Based on the CDR3 plus reference TRBV15 and TRBJ2-1, the full variable domain is DAMVIQNPRYQVTQFGKPVTLSCSQTLNHNVMYWYQQKSSQAPKLLFHYYDKDFNNEADTPDNFQSRRPNTSFCFLDIRSPGLGDTAMYLCATSRDTGLNYNEQFFGPGTRLTVL.

V gene TRBV5-6 combines with J gene TRBJ2-2; the match to TRBD2 covers 8 bases. The CDR3 totals 16 residues. The junction had 15 bases not matched to a gene; V was cut back by 5 bases and J by 9 bases. CDR1 is SGHDT and CDR2 is YYEEEE in the germline V gene. The chain's CDR3 is CASSVLAGGPIWELFF. CDR3 bases: TGTGCCAGCAGTGTGCTGGCGGGAGGACCGATCTGGGAGCTGTTTTTT.

CDR3 residues: CASSEAGGNTEAFF. The CDR3 DNA reads TGTGCCAGTAGTGAGGCCGGAGGGAACACTGAAGCTTTCTTT. The V and J genes are TRBV19 and TRBJ1-1; D gene unclear. V dropped 5 bases and J dropped 1 base, with 11 bases sitting between them. The germline CDR1 and CDR2 sequences are LNHDA and SQIVND (reference sequence). This CDR3 region has 14 residues.

This chain joins TRBV10-1 and TRBJ1-4; 7 bases are shared with TRBD1. V shed 2 bases and J 8 bases; nucleotides not matched to a gene: 5. In germline, CDR1 is WNHNN, CDR2 SYGVQD (reference sequence). This CDR3 contains 14 residues. CDR3 sequence: CASSEGTAREKLFF. CDR3 in DNA: TGCGCCAGCAGTGAGGGGACAGCGCGAGAAAAACTGTTTTTT.

In its sample, this clone was seen a few times. The sample carries other DNA sequences with the same CDR3. The gene calls are TRBV4-1 and TRBJ2-7; TRBD1 matches 7 bases. CDR3 length: 13 residues. Germline loops: CDR1 MGHRA, CDR2 YSYEKL. With V trimmed by 5 bases and J by 3 bases, 4 bases remained unmatched. Here the CDR3 reads CASSYGTDYEQYF. The CDR3 coding sequence is TGCGCCAGCAGCTACGGGACAGACTACGAGCAGTACTTC.

There are a few counts of this clone. The rearrangement joins TRBV19 to TRBJ1-5, with TRBD1 matching 8 bases. Germline-derived CDR1 and CDR2 are LNHDA and SQIVND (reference sequence). J was trimmed by 7 bases and V by 5 bases; bases with no gene match: 4. The CDR3 runs 13 residues. CDR3 nucleotide sequence: TGTGCCAGTAGTGGGACAGGAAGGCAGCCCCAGCATTTT. It codes for CASSGTGRQPQHF.

This clone has only a few counts. The chain is built from TRBV2 and TRBJ1-5; D may be TRBD1 (6 bases). Germline V lookup: CDR1 SNHLY, CDR2 FYNNEI. This CDR3 contains 15 residues. The V gene lost 6 bases and the J gene lost 2 bases, with 14 bases spanning the gap. The CDR3 DNA sequence: TGTGCCAGCAGGGCGGGCGAGGGGGGCAATCAGCCCCAGCATTTT. Residues: CASRAGEGGNQPQHF.

This chain uses TRBV5-1 with TRBJ2-3; 8 bases fit TRBD2. V lost 4 bases and J lost 0; bases outside the gene matches: 4. Germline CDR1 and CDR2: SGHRS and YFSETQ. The CDR3 has 15 amino acids. CDR3: CASSRTSPSTDTQYF. The CDR3 DNA reads as TGCGCCAGCAGCCGGACTAGCCCTAGCACAGATACGCAGTATTTT.

This sequence joins TRBV14 and TRBJ2-1; D unresolved. This CDR3 is built from 13 residues. Germline CDR1 SGHDN, CDR2 FVKESK. V was trimmed by 4 bases and J by 8 bases, leaving 12 bases between them. The CDR3 coding sequence is TGTGCCAGCAGCCCCAGGCTTTACTATGAGCAGTTCTTC. As protein: CASSPRLYYEQFF.

This sequence joins TRBV28 and TRBJ1-5, with unresolved D. CDR3 length equals 15 residues. With 4 bases removed from V and 0 bases from J, the gap between germline ends came to 10 bases. From germline, CDR1 is MDHEN and CDR2 SYDVKM. CDR3 sequence reads: CASSSTRNSNQPQHF. CDR3 DNA sequence: TGTGCCAGCAGTTCTACCCGAAATAGCAATCAGCCCCAGCATTTT.

The chain is built from TRBV12-3 or TRBV12-4 and TRBJ2-1; D perhaps matches TRBD2 (7 bases). The CDR3 is 12 residues long. V lost 3 bases to trimming and J lost 11 bases, with 11 bases between them. The CDR3 spells CASSFTGGQQFF. The CDR3, as DNA: TGTGCCAGCAGTTTCACCGGGGGGCAGCAGTTCTTC.

The CDR3: CASRGIADTQYF. Here the CDR3 DNA reads TGCGCCAGCAGGGGCATTGCAGATACGCAGTATTTT. The chain uses TRBV10-1 and TRBJ2-3; D remains ambiguous. Germline CDR1 is WNHNN and CDR2 is SYGVQD (reference sequence). The CDR3 contains 12 residues. Between the trimmed V and J ends, which lost 6 bases and 4 bases, there was a span of 8 bases.

This rearrangement joins TRBV6-5 to TRBJ2-1; D perhaps matches TRBD2 (7 bases). The CDR3 is 12 residues long. CDR1 MNHEY and CDR2 SVGAGI come from the germline V gene. Trimming stripped 2 bases from V and 9 bases from J, with 8 bases between. This CDR3 is CASSYGGAEQFF. As DNA, the CDR3 is TGTGCCAGCAGTTACGGGGGGGCTGAGCAGTTCTTC.

The chain employs TRBV3-1 (or the pseudogene TRBV3-2) and TRBJ2-3, with 9 bases that match TRBD1. The CDR3 covers 13 residues. V shed 4 bases, J shed 6 bases, and the junction held 2 bases outside the gene matches. Germline-derived CDR1 and CDR2 are LGHDT and YNNKEL (reference sequence). This CDR3 reads CASSPDRGDTQYF. DNA for the CDR3: TGTGCCAGCAGCCCGGACAGGGGCGATACGCAGTATTTT.

The J gene is TRBJ2-1, the V gene TRBV7-9, with a tentative D call TRBD2 (5 bases). This CDR3 spans 15 amino acids. The V end lost 1 base, the J end lost 10 bases, and 17 bases lay between the germline ends. CDR1 and CDR2 from the germline V gene are SEHNR and FQNEAQ (reference sequence). CDR3 region: CASSLGLAAGEEQFF. The DNA of the CDR3 is TGTGCCAGCAGCTTAGGGCTAGCCGCAGGAGAGGAGCAGTTCTTC.

This chain joins TRBV4-3 and TRBJ1-1; no firm D call. Trimming shortened V by 0 bases and J by 10 bases, and 15 bases separated the two germline ends. The CDR3 loop spans 14 amino acids. The V gene's germline CDR1 is LGHNA and CDR2 YSLEER. The CDR3 protein is CASSQDLETRRAFF. The CDR3 nucleotides read TGCGCCAGCAGCCAAGATCTGGAAACGAGGCGAGCTTTCTTT.

This clone came up many times. The chain joins TRBV29-1 to TRBJ1-1; D is unresolved. Germline values: CDR1 SQVTM, CDR2 ANQGSEA. The CDR3 extends over 13 amino acids. Trimming removed 7 bases from V and 0 bases from J, with 12 bases in between. The CDR3 nucleotides read TGCAGCGGAAACCGGGATTTGAACACTGAAGCTTTCTTT. This sequence encodes CSGNRDLNTEAFF.

The chain uses TRBV10-3 and TRBJ2-1; 8 nucleotides align to TRBD2. Germline V CDR1 and CDR2: ENHRY, SYGVKD. Germline trimming cut 7 bases from V and 0 bases from J; bases unmatched to any gene: 14. The CDR3 length is 18 residues. The CDR3 coding sequence is TGTGCCATCACCCTCGGCGCGGGAGGACAAAGCTCCTACAATGAGCAGTTCTTC. This sequence encodes CAITLGAGGQSSYNEQFF.

The J gene is TRBJ2-3, the V gene TRBV18; TRBD2 agrees at 10 bases. Germline CDR1 is KGHSH and CDR2 is LQKENI. Trimming cost V 0 bases and J 0 bases; bases outside gene matches: 0. This CDR3 is 16 amino acids long. The CDR3 DNA sequence: TGTGCCAGCTCACCACCGGGACTAGCGAGCACAGATACGCAGTATTTT. Its translation is CASSPPGLASTDTQYF.

As for this clone: No DNA is shown, since the ends of the CDR3 on it are uncertain; the CDR3 is the one TCRdb lists. J is TRBJ1-4 and V is TRBV28; the table's D call, TRBD1, was not checked against the DNA. The CDR3 length equals 13 residues, ends included. From germline, CDR1 is MDHEN and CDR2 SYDVKM. This chain's CDR3 is CASSWGEGTGILF.

V is TRBV11-2 and J is TRBJ1-3; no clear D gene. CDR3 length: 15 amino acids. Germline assignment: CDR1 SGHAT and CDR2 FQNNGV. Trimming shortened V by 4 bases and J by 0 bases, and 10 bases separated the two germline ends. The CDR3 nucleotides read TGTGCCAGCAGCTCCGCCGTAGCCTCTGGAAACACCATATATTTT. The encoded protein is CASSSAVASGNTIYF.